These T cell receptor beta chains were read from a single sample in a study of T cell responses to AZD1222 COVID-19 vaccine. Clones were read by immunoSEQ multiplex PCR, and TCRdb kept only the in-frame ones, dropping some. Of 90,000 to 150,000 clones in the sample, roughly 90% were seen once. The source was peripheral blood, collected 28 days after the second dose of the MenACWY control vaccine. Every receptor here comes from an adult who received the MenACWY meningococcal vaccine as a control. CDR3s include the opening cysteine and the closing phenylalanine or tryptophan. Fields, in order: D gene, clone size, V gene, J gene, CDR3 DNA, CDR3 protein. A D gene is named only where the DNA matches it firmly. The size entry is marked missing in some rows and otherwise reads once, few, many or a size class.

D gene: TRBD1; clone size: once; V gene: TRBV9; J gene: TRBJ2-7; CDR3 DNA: TGTGCCAGCAGCGGGGACAGGGCCTACGAGCAGTACTTC; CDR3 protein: CASSGDRAYEQYF
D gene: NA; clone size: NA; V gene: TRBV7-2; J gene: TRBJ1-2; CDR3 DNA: TGTGCCAGCAGCTTAAATTCAGGGGAAGGCTACACCTTC; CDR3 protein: CASSLNSGEGYTF
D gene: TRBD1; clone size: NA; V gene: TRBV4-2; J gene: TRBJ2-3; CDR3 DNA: TGTGCCAGCACTGACAGGGAACAAGATACGCAGTATTTT; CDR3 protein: CASTDREQDTQYF
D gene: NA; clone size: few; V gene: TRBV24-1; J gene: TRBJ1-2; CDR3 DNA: TGTGCCACCAGTGAGAGCTCCTATGGCTACACCTTC; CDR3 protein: CATSESSYGYTF
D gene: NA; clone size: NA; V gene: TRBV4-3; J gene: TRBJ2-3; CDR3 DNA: TGCGCCAGCAGCCAAGATAGAAACACTTACACAGATACGCAGTATTTT; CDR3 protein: CASSQDRNTYTDTQYF
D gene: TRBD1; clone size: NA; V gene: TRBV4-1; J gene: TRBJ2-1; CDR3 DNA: TGCGCCAGCAGCGAAGGGACAGCCCCTAACAATGAGCAGTTCTTC; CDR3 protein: CASSEGTAPNNEQFF
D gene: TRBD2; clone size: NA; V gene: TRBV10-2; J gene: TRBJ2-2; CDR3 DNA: TGCGCCAGCAACAGACTAGCGGGGGCCGCGAACACCGGGGAGCTGTTTTTT; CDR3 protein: CASNRLAGAANTGELFF
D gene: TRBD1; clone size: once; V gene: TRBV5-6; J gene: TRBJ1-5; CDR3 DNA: TGTGCCAGCAGCCGGACAGGTGATCAGCCCCAGCATTTT; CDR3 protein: CASSRTGDQPQHF
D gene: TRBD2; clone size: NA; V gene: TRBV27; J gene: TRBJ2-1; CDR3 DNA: TGTGCCAGCAGTATCAACCTAGCGGGAGGTTACAATGAGCAGTTCTTC; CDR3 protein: CASSINLAGGYNEQFF
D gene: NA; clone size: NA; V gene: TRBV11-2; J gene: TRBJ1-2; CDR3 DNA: TGTGCCAGCAGCCCCGGGCCCCCGGCGGGCTATGGCTACACCTTC; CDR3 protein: CASSPGPPAGYGYTF
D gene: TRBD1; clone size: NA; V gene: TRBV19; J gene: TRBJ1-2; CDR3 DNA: TGTGCCACCACTTCGCAGGGGGCGGGTGGCTACACCTTC; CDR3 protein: CATTSQGAGGYTF
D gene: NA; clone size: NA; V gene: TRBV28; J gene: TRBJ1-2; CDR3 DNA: TGTGCCAGCAGTTTAAGGGGATATGGCTACACCTTC; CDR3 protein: CASSLRGYGYTF
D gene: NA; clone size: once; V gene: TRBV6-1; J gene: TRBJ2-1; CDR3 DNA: TGTGCCAGCAGTGAAGCTACCCAGGGGTATTGGGATGAGCAGTTCTTC; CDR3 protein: CASSEATQGYWDEQFF
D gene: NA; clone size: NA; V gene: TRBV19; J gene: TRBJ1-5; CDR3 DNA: TGTGCCAGTAAGACTACCGGACAGACGGTCAGGGCTCAGCCCCAGCATTTT; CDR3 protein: CASKTTGQTVRAQPQHF
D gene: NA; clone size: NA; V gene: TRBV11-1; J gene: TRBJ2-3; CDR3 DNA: TGTGCCAGCAGCCATCCGGGACTCACAGATACGCAGTATTTT; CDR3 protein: CASSHPGLTDTQYF
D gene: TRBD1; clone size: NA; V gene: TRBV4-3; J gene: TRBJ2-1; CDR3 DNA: TGCGCCAGCAGCCAAGTGGGACAGGGGTCCTACAATGAGCAGTTCTTC; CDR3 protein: CASSQVGQGSYNEQFF
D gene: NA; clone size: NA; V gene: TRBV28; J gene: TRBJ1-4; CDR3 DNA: TGTGCCAGCCAGGGCGGGGGCCAGCTTAATGAAAAACTGTTTTTT; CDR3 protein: CASQGGGQLNEKLFF
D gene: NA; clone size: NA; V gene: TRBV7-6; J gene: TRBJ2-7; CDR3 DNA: TGTGCCAGCAGCTTAGGTGGCCTAACCTACGAGCAGTACTTC; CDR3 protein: CASSLGGLTYEQYF
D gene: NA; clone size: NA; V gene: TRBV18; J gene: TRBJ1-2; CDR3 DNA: TGTGCCAGCTCACCACCCCAGGATACGGACGTTTGGGTTAACTATGGCTACACCTTC; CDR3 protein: CASSPPQDTDVWVNYGYTF
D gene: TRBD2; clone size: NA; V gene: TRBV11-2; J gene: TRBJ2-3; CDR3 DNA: TGTGCCAGCAGCTTAGGATGGGTGCTAGCGGGCAGCACAGATACGCAGTATTTT; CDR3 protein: CASSLGWVLAGSTDTQYF
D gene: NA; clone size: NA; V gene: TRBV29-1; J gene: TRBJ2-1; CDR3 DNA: TGCAGCGTTGAACCGGGACTTCGGGCAAACAATGAGCAGTTCTTC; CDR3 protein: CSVEPGLRANNEQFF
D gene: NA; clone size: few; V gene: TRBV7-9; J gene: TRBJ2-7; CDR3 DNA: TGTGCCAGCAGCTTAGAACTGCGCTACGAGCAGTACTTC; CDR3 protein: CASSLELRYEQYF
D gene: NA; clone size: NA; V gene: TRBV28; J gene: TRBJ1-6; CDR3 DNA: TGTGCCAGCAGTTTACGGCGGGGGCCGAATTCACCCCTCCACTTT; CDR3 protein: CASSLRRGPNSPLHF
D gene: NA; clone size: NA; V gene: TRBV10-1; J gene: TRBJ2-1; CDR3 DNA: TGCGCCAGCAGTGATTTTTCTTCCGGGCTGGAACGGGAGTCTTACAATGAGCAGTTCTTC; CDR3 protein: CASSDFSSGLERESYNEQFF
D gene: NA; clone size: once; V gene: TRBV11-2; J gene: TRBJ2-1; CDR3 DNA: TGTGCCAGCAGCTTAGTGGGGATGTTAGATGAGCAGTTCTTC; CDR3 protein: CASSLVGMLDEQFF
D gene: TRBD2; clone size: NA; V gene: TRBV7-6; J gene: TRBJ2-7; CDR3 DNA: TGTGCCAGCAGCCAGAGTTCCGGGACTAGCGGGACCTTAGAGCAGTACTTC; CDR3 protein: CASSQSSGTSGTLEQYF
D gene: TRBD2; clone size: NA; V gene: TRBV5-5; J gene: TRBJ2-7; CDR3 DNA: TGTGCCAGCAGCTTGGTTTTCGGCGGGAGGGCCAATTCCTACGAGCAGTACTTC; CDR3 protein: CASSLVFGGRANSYEQYF
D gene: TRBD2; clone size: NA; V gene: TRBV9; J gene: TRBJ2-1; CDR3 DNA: TGTGCCAGCAGCGTAGGGCCTAGCGGGGGCTGGGAGCAGTTCTTC; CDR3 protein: CASSVGPSGGWEQFF
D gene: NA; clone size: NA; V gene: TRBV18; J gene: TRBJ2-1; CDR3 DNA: TGTGCCAGCTCACCTTACGGCACAGACATGTACAATGAGCAGTTCTTC; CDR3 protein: CASSPYGTDMYNEQFF
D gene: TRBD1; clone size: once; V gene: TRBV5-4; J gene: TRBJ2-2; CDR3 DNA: TGTGCCAGCAGCCCAGGGACAGGGAACACCGGGGAGCTGTTTTTT; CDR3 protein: CASSPGTGNTGELFF
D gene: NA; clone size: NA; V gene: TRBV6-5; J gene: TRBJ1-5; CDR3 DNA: TGTGCCAGCTGGGGTCGGCCGAAGGAGCCCCAGCATTTT; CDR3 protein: CASWGRPKEPQHF
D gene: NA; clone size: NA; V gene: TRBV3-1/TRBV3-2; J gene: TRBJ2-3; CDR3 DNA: TGTGCCAGCCAAAGGGGCGGAGGGAGCACAGATACGCAGTATTTT; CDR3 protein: CASQRGGGSTDTQYF
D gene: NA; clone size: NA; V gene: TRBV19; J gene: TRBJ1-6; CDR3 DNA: TGTGCCAGTAGTATAAGAGCAGCGGGGGCGATTACATCACCCCTCCACTTT; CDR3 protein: CASSIRAAGAITSPLHF
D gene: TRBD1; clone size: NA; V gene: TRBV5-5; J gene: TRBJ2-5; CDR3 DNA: TGTGCCAGCAGCTGGCCCGGGGACAGGGAAGAGACCCAGTACTTC; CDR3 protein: CASSWPGDREETQYF
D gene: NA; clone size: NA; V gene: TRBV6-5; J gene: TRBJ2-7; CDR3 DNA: TGCGGGGGCATCGACGCCCACGAGCAGTACTTC; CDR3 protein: CGGIDAHEQYF
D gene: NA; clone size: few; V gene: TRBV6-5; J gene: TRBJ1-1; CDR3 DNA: TGTGCCAGCAGTCCCGGATGGAACACTGAAGCTTTCTTT; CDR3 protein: CASSPGWNTEAFF
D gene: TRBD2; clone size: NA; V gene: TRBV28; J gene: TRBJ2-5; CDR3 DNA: TGTGCCAGCAGTCCCCGGTCCGGGAGGGCAGGGGAGACCCAGTACTTC; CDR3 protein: CASSPRSGRAGETQYF
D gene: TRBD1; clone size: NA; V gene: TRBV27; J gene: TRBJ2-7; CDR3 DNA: TGTGCCAGCAGTTTTCGGGACAGAACCTACGAGCAGTACTTC; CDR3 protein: CASSFRDRTYEQYF
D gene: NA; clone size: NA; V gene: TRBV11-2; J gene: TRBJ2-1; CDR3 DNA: TGTGCCAGCAGCTTAGGGAACAGGCCATACAATGAGCAGTTCTTC; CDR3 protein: CASSLGNRPYNEQFF
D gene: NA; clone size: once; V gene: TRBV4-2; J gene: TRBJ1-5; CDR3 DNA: TGTGCCAGCAGCCAAGCGTCGCCTAGCAATCAGCCCCAGCATTTT; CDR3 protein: CASSQASPSNQPQHF
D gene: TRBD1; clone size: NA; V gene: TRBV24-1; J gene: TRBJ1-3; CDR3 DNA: TGTGCCACCAGTGAAGGACAGGGGGCGCGTGGAAACACCATATATTTT; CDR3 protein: CATSEGQGARGNTIYF
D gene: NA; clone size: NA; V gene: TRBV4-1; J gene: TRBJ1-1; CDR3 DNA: TGCGCCAGCAGCCCTGCGGGGGGGCGAACGACTTTCTTT; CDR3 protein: CASSPAGGRTTFF
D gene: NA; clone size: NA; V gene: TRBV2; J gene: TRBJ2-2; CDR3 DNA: TGTGCCAGCACGGGTATCGGGGAGCTGTTTTTT; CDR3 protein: CASTGIGELFF
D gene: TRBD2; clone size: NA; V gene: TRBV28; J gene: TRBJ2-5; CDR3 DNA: TGTGCCAGCAGCCAAGGACTAGCGGGGGGGCAAGAGACCCAGTACTTC; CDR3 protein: CASSQGLAGGQETQYF
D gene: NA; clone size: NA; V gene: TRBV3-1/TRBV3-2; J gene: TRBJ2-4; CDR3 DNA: TGTGCCAGCAGCCAAGACCTGACAGTAGCCAAAAACATTCAGTACTTC; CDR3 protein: CASSQDLTVAKNIQYF
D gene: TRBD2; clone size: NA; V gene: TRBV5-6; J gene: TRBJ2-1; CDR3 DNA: TGTGCCAGCAGCCAGGGGACTAGCGGGATGGATGAGCAGTTCTTC; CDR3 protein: CASSQGTSGMDEQFF
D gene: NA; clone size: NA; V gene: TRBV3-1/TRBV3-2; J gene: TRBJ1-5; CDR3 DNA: TGTGCCAGCAGCCTACCAGGGCAGCCCCAGCATTTT; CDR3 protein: CASSLPGQPQHF
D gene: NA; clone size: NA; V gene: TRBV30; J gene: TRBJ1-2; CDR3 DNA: TGTGCCTGGAGTCCCCGCACCGATTATGGCTACACCTTC; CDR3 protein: CAWSPRTDYGYTF
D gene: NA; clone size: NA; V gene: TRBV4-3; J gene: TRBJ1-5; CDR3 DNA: TGCGCCAGCAGCCAAGATGGGGGACATGCCAATCAGCCCCAGCATTTT; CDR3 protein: CASSQDGGHANQPQHF
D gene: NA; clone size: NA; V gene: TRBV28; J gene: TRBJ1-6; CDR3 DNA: TGTGCCAGCAGTCCAGCGGGTTATTCACCCCTCCACTTT; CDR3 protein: CASSPAGYSPLHF
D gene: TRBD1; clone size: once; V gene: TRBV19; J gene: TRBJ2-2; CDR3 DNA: TGTGCCAGTAGTAAACGGACAGGGTCTGGCGGGGAGCTGTTTTTT; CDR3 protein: CASSKRTGSGGELFF
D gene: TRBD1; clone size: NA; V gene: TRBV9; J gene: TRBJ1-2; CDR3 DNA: TGTGCCAGCAGCACCTCGACAGGGGGCGGCTGGGACACCTTC; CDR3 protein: CASSTSTGGGWDTF
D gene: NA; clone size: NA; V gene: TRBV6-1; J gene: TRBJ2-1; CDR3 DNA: TGTGCCAGCAGTGACCACTATGAGGGTTACAATGAGCAGTTCTTC; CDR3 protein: CASSDHYEGYNEQFF
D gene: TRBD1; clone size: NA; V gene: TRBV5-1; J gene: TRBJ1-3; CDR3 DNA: TGCGCCAGCAGCACACAGGGGGCAGATGGAAACACCATATATTTT; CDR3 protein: CASSTQGADGNTIYF